Shown below are 18 T cell receptor beta chains from a single sample sequenced in a study. TCRdb reanalysed the RT-PCR reads using MiXCR and keeps one entry per CDR3 protein. The sample includes about 680,000 distinct CDR3 sequences, 13% to 15% of them seen just once. Sequenced material: memory CD4+ T cells from blood. Receptors originate from a female donor in good health, serving as a healthy control.

On this clonotype: It may be a read error: a sequence one base away is much more abundant. This chain connects TRBV4-2 to TRBJ2-5, with 7 bases lining up with TRBD2. Germline loops: CDR1 LGHNA, CDR2 YNFKEQ. Trimming at V came to 1 base and at J to 4 bases, leaving 6 bases not matched to a gene. CDR3 length: 15 amino acids. CDR3 region: CASSQAWGGAETQYF. CDR3 in DNA: TGTGCCAGCAGCCAAGCCTGGGGGGGTGCAGAGACCCAGTACTTC.

This clonotype has more than one count but fewer than ten. The chain uses TRBV12-3 or TRBV12-4 and TRBJ1-2, with D possibly being TRBD1 (5 bases). There are 14 residues in the CDR3. Trimming took off 3 bases at V and 4 bases at J, with 12 bases between the two ends. CDR3 amino acids: CASSFGQGGYGYTF. DNA for the CDR3: TGTGCCAGCAGTTTCGGGCAGGGAGGCTATGGCTACACCTTC.

The chain has TRBV3-1 and TRBJ1-4; D ambiguous. Trimming cost V 4 bases and J 8 bases, with 20 bases left between them. From germline, CDR1 is LGHDT and CDR2 YNNKEL (reference sequence). This CDR3 spans 16 amino acids. The CDR3 DNA follows: TGTGCCAGCAGCCCTACGCGACACTTGTCGAACGAAAAACTGTTTTTT. It translates to CASSPTRHLSNEKLFF.

This clonotype was recorded many times. This chain joins TRBV12-3 or TRBV12-4 and TRBJ2-7; the D is unclear. This CDR3 is built from 14 residues. Trimming took 3 bases from V and 3 from J, leaving 12 bases between them. The CDR3 DNA follows: TGTGCCAGCAGTTTGTCAGGCTTACACTACGAGCAGTACTTC. Protein sequence: CASSLSGLHYEQYF.

CDR3 residues: CSARPIAGPTDTQYF. In nucleotides, the CDR3 is TGCAGTGCTAGGCCGATCGCGGGTCCCACAGATACGCAGTATTTT. The chain joins TRBV20-1 to TRBJ2-3, with D possibly matching TRBD2 (5 bases). Trimming removed 3 bases from V and 2 bases from J, with 15 bases in between. The CDR3 consists of 15 residues. CDR1 DFQATT and CDR2 SNEGSKA come from the germline V gene (reference sequence).

This chain uses TRBV30 with TRBJ1-5, with D possibly being TRBD1 (5 bases). Germline V gives CDR1 GTSNPN, CDR2 SVGIG (reference sequence). V was pared by 1 base and J by 5 bases, with 15 bases between. This CDR3 has 15 amino acids. The CDR3, as DNA: TGTGCCTGGAGTGGGGGAGCCCTGGGGCATCAGCCCCAGCATTTT. Translating gives CAWSGGALGHQPQHF.

This clonotype occurred many times. V gene TRBV29-1 combines with J gene TRBJ2-7, with 10 bases identical to TRBD2. CDR1 is SQVTM and CDR2 is ANQGSEA in the germline V gene. After removal of 6 bases from V and 2 bases from J, the junction contained 4 bases not matched to a gene. CDR3 length equals 13 residues. This CDR3 is CSVRLAGTYEQYF. The CDR3 coding sequence is TGCAGCGTCCGACTAGCGGGTACCTACGAGCAGTACTTC.

The CDR3 sequence: CASSARAGYQETQYF. The CDR3 coding sequence is TGTGCCAGCAGTGCCCGGGCGGGGTACCAAGAGACCCAGTACTTC. The chain recombines TRBV27 with TRBJ2-5; a possible D gene is TRBD2 (6 bases). The germline V gene encodes CDR1 MNHEY and CDR2 SMNVEV (reference sequence). Deletions cut 5 bases from V and 0 bases from J, with 13 bases between. This CDR3 region has 15 residues.

In this sample, this clonotype turned up a few times. CDR3 residues: CASRRDGNQETQYF. CDR3 bases: TGTGCCAGCAGGAGGGACGGGAACCAAGAGACCCAGTACTTC. This chain joins TRBV5-5 and TRBJ2-5, with D perhaps given as TRBD1 or TRBD2 (5 bases each). Germline loops: CDR1 SGHKS, CDR2 YYEKEE (reference sequence). V lost 5 bases to trimming and J lost 0 bases, with 11 bases between them. CDR3 length equals 14 residues.

This clonotype has just a few counts. The rearrangement uses TRBV6-6 and TRBJ2-2, with 10 bases identical to TRBD1. The CDR3 contains 16 residues. Germline-derived CDR1 and CDR2 are MNHNY and SVGAGI (reference sequence). The V segment lost 0 bases and the J segment 6 bases; nucleotides outside the gene matches: 4. The CDR3 DNA sequence: TGTGCCAGCAGTTACTCGGACAGGGGGGCGTCCGGGGAGCTGTTTTTT. Protein: CASSYSDRGASGELFF.

The table lists this clonotype with a few counts. The chain combines TRBV3-1 with TRBJ1-2; weak D call: TRBD1 (6 bases). V lost 6 bases and J lost 4, with 9 bases in between. This CDR3 region has 12 residues. Germline CDR1 is LGHDT and CDR2 is YNNKEL (reference sequence). The CDR3 region has the DNA TGTGCCAGCAGGACAGGTTCCTATGGCTACACCTTC. Its protein is CASRTGSYGYTF.

This clonotype showed up just a few times. This chain uses TRBV7-2 with TRBJ2-5, with TRBD1 matching over 7 bases. The CDR3 is 16 residues long. With V trimmed by 1 base and J by 8 bases, 13 bases remained unmatched. Per germline, CDR1 SGHTA and CDR2 FQGNSA. The CDR3 sequence: CASSLGPGQSTLTQYF. CDR3 in DNA: TGTGCCAGCAGCTTAGGGCCGGGACAGTCTACATTAACCCAGTACTTC.

The rearrangement uses TRBV3-1 and TRBJ2-3; either TRBD1 or TRBD2 may fit D (5 bases each). This CDR3 comprises 14 residues. Germline values: CDR1 LGHDT, CDR2 YNNKEL (reference sequence). V was shortened by 2 bases and J by 5 bases, with 11 bases between the two germline ends. CDR3 sequence: CASSQRGALDTQYF. For the CDR3, the DNA is TGTGCCAGCAGCCAAAGAGGGGCGTTAGATACGCAGTATTTT.

The chain recombines TRBV29-1 with TRBJ2-3, with 11 bases matching TRBD2. The CDR3 loop spans 12 amino acids. CDR1 is SQVTM and CDR2 is ANQGSEA in the germline V gene. CDR3 sequence (DNA): TGCAGTGGACTAGCGGGTGGAGATACGCAGTATTTT. Residues: CSGLAGGDTQYF.

This chain uses TRBV14 with TRBJ2-1; no clear D gene. CDR1 and CDR2 (germline): SGHDN, FVKESK. This CDR3 contains 15 residues. V was cut by 2 bases and J by 7 bases, with 15 bases left in between. DNA of the CDR3: TGTGCCAGCAGCCAACGCAGTCCCTCCCTGAATGAGCAGTTCTTC. Its protein product is CASSQRSPSLNEQFF.

The table lists this clonotype with many counts. This chain connects TRBV10-2 to TRBJ1-2, with 9 bases that match TRBD1. This CDR3 is built from 14 residues. Germline values: CDR1 WSHSY, CDR2 SAAADI. J was trimmed by 7 bases and V by 6 bases; bases with no gene match: 9. The CDR3 DNA sequence: TGCGCCAGCAGAGCCGGGACAGGGACTGCTGGCTACACCTTC. It is translated as CASRAGTGTAGYTF.

The chain combines TRBV7-9 with TRBJ2-3, with TRBD1 matching over 8 bases. There are 16 residues in the CDR3. Germline trimming cut 7 bases from V and 5 bases from J; bases unmatched to any gene: 14. Germline V gene data show CDR1 as SEHNR and CDR2 as FQNEAQ (reference sequence). This CDR3 reads CASILGPGGFGDTQYF. CDR3 sequence (DNA): TGTGCCAGCATCCTCGGCCCAGGGGGCTTTGGAGATACGCAGTATTTT.

The chain employs TRBV11-2 and TRBJ1-1, with 8 bases identical to TRBD1. J lost 7 bases, V lost 1 base, and 11 bases had no gene match. In germline, CDR1 is SGHAT, CDR2 FQNNGV. This CDR3 has 16 residues. CDR3: CASSLGSQGAKDEAFF. DNA for the CDR3: TGTGCCAGCAGCTTAGGTTCCCAGGGGGCTAAGGATGAAGCTTTCTTT.